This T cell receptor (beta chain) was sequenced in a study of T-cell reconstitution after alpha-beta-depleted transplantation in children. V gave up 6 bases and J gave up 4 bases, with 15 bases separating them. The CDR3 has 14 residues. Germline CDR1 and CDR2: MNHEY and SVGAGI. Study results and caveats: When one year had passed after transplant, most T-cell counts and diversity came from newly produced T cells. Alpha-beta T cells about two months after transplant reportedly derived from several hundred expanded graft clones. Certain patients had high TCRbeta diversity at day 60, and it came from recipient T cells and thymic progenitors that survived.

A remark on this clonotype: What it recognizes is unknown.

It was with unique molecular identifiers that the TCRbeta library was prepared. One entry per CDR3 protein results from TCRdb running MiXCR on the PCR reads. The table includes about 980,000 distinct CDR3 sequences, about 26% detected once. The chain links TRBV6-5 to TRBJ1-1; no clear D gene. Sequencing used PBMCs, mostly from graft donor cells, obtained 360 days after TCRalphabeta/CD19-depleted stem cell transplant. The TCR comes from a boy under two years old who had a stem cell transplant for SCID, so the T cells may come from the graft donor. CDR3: CASSRTRMGTEAFF. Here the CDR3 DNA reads TGTGCCAGCAGCCGGACGCGGATGGGCACTGAAGCTTTCTTT.